One T cell receptor (beta chain) is described in this entry. There is no known antigen for this receptor. No much larger clone is present one base from it, and per-base qualities are unavailable. This record belongs to a study of blood T cell repertoires in COVID-19 (dated by TCRdb to the early 2020s). For the study in its entirety: Samples covering the acute and convalescent phases of COVID-19 were provided by collaborators in the United States, Italy and Spain. A freely available public database, intended as a resource for researchers studying the immune response to SARS-CoV-2, is where the repertoires were released. The material from the prospective study consisted of cDNA or gDNA derived from T cells, B-cell-depleted T cells, or PBMCs. Subjects who had been exposed to COVID-19, were actively infected with it, or had recovered from it provided the deeply sampled blood TCRbeta repertoires that made up the dataset. Nearly every sample came with metadata listing a de-identified subject ID, COVID-19 status, age in years and sex. The samples were drawn from the first 160 participants of the ongoing ImmuneRACE study and from 950 to 1,500 subjects provided by 6 global collaborators. Where available, HLA class I and class II types were taken from metadata supplied by the sample provider and were not determined by assay-based typing. Findings and caveats that apply to the study as a whole: How much clinical and demographic metadata was included differed by source and by participant, and the metadata was provided uncurated.

One collaborating source in Seattle enrolled patients while the patients were actively infected and followed the patients over time throughout the course of disease. Whole blood was collected in K2EDTA tubes by collaborating institutions according to the institutions' own protocols. For TCRbeta analysis, collaborator samples were shipped as frozen whole blood, as isolated PBMCs, or as DNA extracted from either sample type. TCRbeta CDR3 regions were amplified from genomic DNA by means of the immunoSEQ Assay, a bias-controlled multiplex PCR. The original pipeline was this. The number of nucleated cells in each sample was estimated by amplification of reference gene primers within the assay. Sequence reads were collapsed and filtered to measure the absolute abundance of every unique TCRbeta CDR3 rearrangement. For each sample, productive Simpson clonality was calculated by taking the square root of Simpson's diversity index across productive rearrangements. Held by TCRdb, this immuneACCESS table contains in-frame sequences only and omits some clones. Under half of the omission traces to an unresolved V gene where checked; the cause of the rest is unknown. That table furnishes V, J and clone size, whereas the DNA furnished D and trimming. This sample holds 200,000 or so clones; around nine tenths were observed only once. The top ten clonotypes cover over 15% of the sample.

The sequenced sample was peripheral blood. This clonotype was obtained from a man in his fifties with COVID-19, enrolled during active disease.

The DNA sequence is as follows: TGTGCCAGCAGCTTATGGGGACAGGGAACCGGCGATGAGCAGTTCTTC. The encoded protein is CASSLWGQGTGDEQFF. The sequence joins TRBV7-9 to TRBJ2-1; 9 junctional bases match TRBD1. Germline trimming: 2 bases from V, 8 bases from J; junction bases outside gene matches: 10. CDR1 and CDR2, looked up from the germline V gene (reference sequence), are SEHNR and FQNEAQ. The CDR3, from cysteine to phenylalanine, totals 16 residues. Here the CDR3 DNA is all that survives: 48 bases in frame from base 1.